This passage covers 27 T cell receptor beta chains from one sample sequenced in a study of CD4+ T cells in melanoma. Assay used: immunoSEQ multiplex PCR; TCRdb lists only in-frame clones, some missing. Of about 140,000 clones detected, 92% appear once; the ten largest clones hold 1.5%. These receptors all stem from a human donor with melanoma.

The chain couples TRBV5-6 to TRBJ2-6; unclear D gene. Deletions cut 0 bases from V and 1 base from J, with 11 bases between. Germline V gene lookup returns CDR1 SGHDT and CDR2 YYEEEE. There are 17 residues in the CDR3. The CDR3 here is CASSLAGFLSGANVLTF. CDR3 in DNA: TGTGCCAGCAGCTTGGCGGGTTTTTTATCTGGGGCCAACGTCCTGACTTTC.

V is TRBV7-9 and J is TRBJ1-6; D uncertain. With 5 bases removed from V and 8 bases from J, the gap between germline ends came to 13 bases. This CDR3 is 14 amino acids long. Germline V gene lookup returns CDR1 SEHNR and CDR2 FQNEAQ (reference sequence). The CDR3: CASSQGKFDSPLHF. The CDR3 DNA is TGTGCCAGCAGCCAAGGGAAATTCGATTCACCCCTCCACTTT.

The rearrangement uses TRBV19 and TRBJ2-7, with D perhaps matching TRBD1 (6 bases). CDR3 length: 11 residues. Trimming removed 5 bases from V and 6 bases from J, with 8 bases in between. Germline CDR1 LNHDA, CDR2 SQIVND (reference sequence). In DNA, the CDR3 is TGTGCCAGTAGTGCGACAGGCGAGCAGTACTTC. Protein: CASSATGEQYF.

V gene TRBV2 combines with J gene TRBJ1-2; D is perhaps TRBD1 (5 bases). The CDR3 length is 17 residues. Germline assignment: CDR1 SNHLY and CDR2 FYNNEI. The germline V and J ends were trimmed by 2 bases and 7 bases, with 23 bases remaining between them. CDR3 protein: CASSERAGRILSRGYTF. For the CDR3, the DNA is TGTGCCAGCAGTGAAAGGGCAGGGCGAATCCTTAGCCGTGGCTACACCTTC.

The CDR3 nucleotides are TGCGCCAGCAGCCCGACAGGTTCCCTCTCCTACGAGCAGTACTTC. It translates to CASSPTGSLSYEQYF. The chain joins TRBV4-1 to TRBJ2-7, with D possibly matching TRBD1 (6 bases). The CDR3 sequence is 15 residues long. Per the germline V gene, CDR1 is MGHRA and CDR2 is YSYEKL. Trimming took off 4 bases at V and 0 bases at J, with 13 bases between the two ends.

The genes are TRBV21-1 and TRBJ2-1. TRBV21-1 is a known pseudogene. The CDR3 has 13 residues. The CDR3 protein is CASSGGNEDEQFF. The DNA of the CDR3 is TGTGCCAGCAGCGGGGGTAACGAAGATGAGCAGTTCTTC.

The chain joins TRBV5-1 to TRBJ2-1; the match to TRBD2 covers 15 bases. The V and J ends lost 4 bases and 9 bases, in that order; junction bases with no gene match: 8. The CDR3 contains 16 residues. CDR1 and CDR2 from the germline V gene are SGHRS and YFSETQ. CDR3 sequence reads: CASSAGTSGGSIEQFF. DNA for the CDR3: TGCGCCAGCAGCGCGGGGACTAGCGGGGGGTCCATTGAGCAGTTCTTC.

V gene TRBV5-1 combines with J gene TRBJ2-3; TRBD1 matches 7 bases. CDR1 and CDR2 from the germline V gene are SGHRS and YFSETQ. This CDR3 region has 16 residues. J gave up 3 bases and V 4 bases, and 11 bases lay outside the gene matches. CDR3: CASSATGVGSTDTQYF. The CDR3 DNA follows: TGCGCCAGCAGCGCAACAGGGGTTGGCTCGACAGATACGCAGTATTTT.

The chain combines TRBV29-1 with TRBJ1-4, with D uncertain. Germline CDR1 is SQVTM and CDR2 is ANQGSEA. The CDR3 loop spans 17 amino acids. V was pared by 3 bases and J by 0 bases, with 17 bases between. The CDR3 protein is CSVEFLGRGATNEKLFF. The CDR3, as DNA: TGCAGCGTTGAGTTTCTGGGTCGGGGTGCAACTAATGAAAAACTGTTTTTT.

The chain recombines TRBV13 with TRBJ1-4; D ambiguous. The V and J ends lost 0 bases and 6 bases respectively, with 11 bases between them. The CDR3 is made up of 15 amino acids. CDR1 PRHDT and CDR2 FYEKMQ come from the germline V gene (reference sequence). CDR3 region: CASSLGAWGDEKLFF. DNA for the CDR3: TGTGCCAGCAGCTTAGGGGCATGGGGAGATGAAAAACTGTTTTTT.

The V call is TRBV6-6, the J call TRBJ2-1; 10 bases are a match to TRBD1. This CDR3 is built from 16 residues. Losses at the gene ends were 6 bases for V and 5 bases for J; bases not matched to a gene: 10. Germline V CDR1 and CDR2: MNHNY, SVGAGI (reference sequence). The CDR3 is CASSSPRDRGHNEQFF. The CDR3 coding sequence is TGTGCCAGCAGCTCCCCTCGGGACAGGGGACACAATGAGCAGTTCTTC.

This chain uses TRBV7-9 with TRBJ2-5, with D possibly TRBD1 on 5 matching bases. V lost 3 bases and J 4 bases, leaving 12 bases between the germline ends. CDR1 is SEHNR, CDR2 FQNEAQ, per germline (reference sequence). CDR3 length equals 14 residues. The chain's CDR3 is CASSLVWQGETQYF. The CDR3 DNA reads as TGTGCCAGCAGCTTGGTCTGGCAGGGAGAGACCCAGTACTTC. The complete variable domain, with remaining parts taken from reference TRBV7-9 and TRBJ2-5, reads DTGVSQNPRHKITKRGQNVTFRCDPISEHNRLYWYRQTLGQGPEFLTYFQNEAQLEKSRLLSDRFSAERPKGSFSTLEIQRTEQGDSAMYLCASSLVWQGETQYFGPGTRLLVL.

This clone occurred once. The V call is TRBV2, the J call TRBJ2-3, with 8 bases aligning to TRBD2. V dropped 11 bases and J dropped 5; count of bases not matched to a gene: 9. The germline V gene encodes CDR1 SNHLY and CDR2 FYNNEI. The CDR3 has 13 amino acids. The CDR3 nucleotides read TGTGCCCAAGGGGGACTAGATAGAGATACGCAGTATTTT. Translated, it gives CAQGGLDRDTQYF.

The sample holds one count of this clone. The chain has TRBV14 and TRBJ2-2; D is uncertain. This CDR3 contains 15 residues. The germline gives CDR1 SGHDN, CDR2 FVKESK. V was pared by 0 bases and J by 4 bases, with 9 bases between. The DNA of the CDR3 is TGTGCCAGCAGCCAAGATAGGCGACCCACCGGGGAGCTGTTTTTT. As protein: CASSQDRRPTGELFF.

This clone showed up just a few times. This chain joins TRBV19 and TRBJ2-4, with 8 bases matching TRBD2. There are 19 residues in the CDR3. CDR1 and CDR2 (germline): LNHDA, SQIVND (reference sequence). With V trimmed by 5 bases and J by 0 bases, 15 bases remained unmatched. The CDR3 reads CASSPGSAGGSLAKNIQYF. The CDR3, as DNA: TGTGCCAGTAGTCCAGGATCGGCGGGGGGTTCCTTAGCCAAAAACATTCAGTACTTC.

This chain connects TRBV19 to TRBJ2-1; D is perhaps TRBD2 (5 bases). Per the germline V gene, CDR1 is LNHDA and CDR2 is SQIVND (reference sequence). V was pared by 11 bases and J by 5 bases, with 16 bases between. The CDR3 sequence is 13 residues long. In nucleotides, the CDR3 is TGTGCCGTCCGGGGATCCGGCCACAATGAGCAGTTCTTC. This encodes CAVRGSGHNEQFF. Supplemented by reference TRBV19 and TRBJ2-1, the full variable domain reads DGGITQSPKYLFRKEGQNVTLSCEQNLNHDAMYWYRQDPGQGLRLIYYSQIVNDFQKGDIAEGYSVSREKKESFPLTVTSAQKNPTAFYLCAVRGSGHNEQFFGPGTRLTVL.

The chain uses TRBV6-6 and TRBJ2-3; D is possibly TRBD1 (5 bases). Germline loops: CDR1 MNHNY, CDR2 SVGAGI (reference sequence). The CDR3 extends over 14 amino acids. The V and J ends lost 6 bases and 4 bases respectively, with 14 bases between them. CDR3 sequence: CASRVQGSADTQYF. The CDR3 DNA sequence: TGTGCCAGCAGAGTCCAGGGATCGGCAGATACGCAGTATTTT.

This clone has a single count. The chain carries TRBV6-1 and TRBJ1-5, with D perhaps TRBD1 (5 bases). The germline V gene has CDR1 MNHNS and CDR2 SASEGT. The CDR3 has 16 residues. V was pared by 0 bases and J by 6 bases, with 15 bases between. The CDR3 DNA reads as TGTGCCAGCAGTGAAGCAGGAGTTCAGGGCGCTCAGCCCCAGCATTTT. Translating gives CASSEAGVQGAQPQHF.

A single count supports this clone. The same CDR3 arises from other DNA sequences in this sample as well. This sequence joins TRBV7-3 and TRBJ2-1; 9 nucleotides align to TRBD2. Germline-derived CDR1 and CDR2 are SGHTA and FQGTGA. The ends lost 3 bases at V and 0 bases at J; junction bases unmatched: 0. The CDR3 loop spans 15 amino acids. CDR3 in DNA: TGTGCCAGCAGCTTTAGCGGGGGCTCCTACAATGAGCAGTTCTTC. As protein: CASSFSGGSYNEQFF.

A note on this clone: In the same sample, other DNA sequences code for this CDR3. The V and J genes are TRBV11-2 and TRBJ2-3; D gene uncertain. Germline loops: CDR1 SGHAT, CDR2 FQNNGV. Trimming took off 2 bases at V and 3 bases at J, with 0 bases between the two ends. The CDR3 length is 11 residues. CDR3 DNA sequence: TGTGCCAGCAGCTTAACAGATACGCAGTATTTT. This translates into CASSLTDTQYF.

This clone appeared a few times. This chain joins TRBV7-8 and TRBJ1-3, with D unresolved. This CDR3 has 13 amino acids. Germline V gene sequence: CDR1 SGHVS, CDR2 FQNEAQ. Trimming removed 5 bases at V and 4 bases at J, with 9 bases between. This CDR3 is CASSQQNGNTIYF. The CDR3 DNA reads TGTGCCAGCAGCCAACAAAACGGAAACACCATATATTTT.

The chain's CDR3 is CASSSVRTSPPPYEQYF. DNA for the CDR3: TGTGCCAGCAGTTCTGTTCGTACTAGTCCCCCACCCTACGAGCAGTACTTC. The V call is TRBV5-6, the J call TRBJ2-7; the D gene is possibly TRBD2 (5 bases). The V and J ends lost 5 bases and 2 bases respectively, with 23 bases between them. Germline V gene data show CDR1 as SGHDT and CDR2 as YYEEEE. The CDR3 consists of 17 residues.

The chain employs TRBV27 and TRBJ2-5; 9 bases are shared with TRBD2. J lost 4 bases, V lost 4 bases, and 7 bases had no gene match. Germline assignment: CDR1 MNHEY and CDR2 SMNVEV (reference sequence). The CDR3 is 15 amino acids. CDR3 in amino acids: CASSSRGGAGETQYF. The CDR3 nucleotides read TGTGCCAGCAGTTCCCGCGGGGGGGCTGGAGAGACCCAGTACTTC.

The rearrangement uses TRBV15 and TRBJ1-4; TRBD1 might be the D (6 bases). Germline V gene data show CDR1 as LNHNV and CDR2 as YYDKDF (reference sequence). V gave up 8 bases and J gave up 8 bases, with 21 bases separating them. The CDR3 covers 15 residues. CDR3 residues: CATGADKQGREKLFF. The CDR3 nucleotides read TGTGCCACCGGCGCCGATAAACAGGGTCGGGAAAAACTGTTTTTT.

The CDR3 is CASRRRGQAFF. The CDR3 DNA is TGTGCCAGCAGGCGGAGGGGACAAGCTTTCTTT. The chain uses TRBV13 and TRBJ1-1; TRBD1 might be the D (5 bases). The CDR3 contains 11 residues. Per the germline V gene, CDR1 is PRHDT and CDR2 is FYEKMQ (reference sequence). The germline V and J ends were trimmed by 6 bases and 9 bases, with 11 bases remaining between them.

The V call is TRBV5-1, the J call TRBJ2-5, with D perhaps matching TRBD2 (5 bases). The CDR3 covers 14 residues. Germline CDR1 reads SGHRS; CDR2 reads YFSETQ. The ends were cut back, 5 bases at V and 1 base at J, with 12 bases in the middle. The CDR3 sequence: CASRAGPLQETQYF. The DNA for the CDR3 is TGCGCCAGCAGGGCGGGCCCGCTCCAAGAGACCCAGTACTTC.

In DNA form, the CDR3 reads TGTGCCAGCAGCTTAGCGCAGAGGGGGCCAAGCCAAGAGACCCAGTACTTC. Its protein product is CASSLAQRGPSQETQYF. The V gene is TRBV7-2, the J gene TRBJ2-5; 7 positions match TRBD1. The germline V gene has CDR1 SGHTA and CDR2 FQGNSA. V gave up 0 bases and J gave up 1 base; unmatched junction bases: 8. The CDR3 has 17 residues. Full variable domain (rest looked up from reference TRBV7-2 and TRBJ2-5): GAGVSQSPSNKVTEKGKDVELRCDPISGHTALYWYRQSLGQGLEFLIYFQGNSAPDKSGLPSDRFSAERTGGSVSTLTIQRTQQEDSAVYLCASSLAQRGPSQETQYFGPGTRLLVL.